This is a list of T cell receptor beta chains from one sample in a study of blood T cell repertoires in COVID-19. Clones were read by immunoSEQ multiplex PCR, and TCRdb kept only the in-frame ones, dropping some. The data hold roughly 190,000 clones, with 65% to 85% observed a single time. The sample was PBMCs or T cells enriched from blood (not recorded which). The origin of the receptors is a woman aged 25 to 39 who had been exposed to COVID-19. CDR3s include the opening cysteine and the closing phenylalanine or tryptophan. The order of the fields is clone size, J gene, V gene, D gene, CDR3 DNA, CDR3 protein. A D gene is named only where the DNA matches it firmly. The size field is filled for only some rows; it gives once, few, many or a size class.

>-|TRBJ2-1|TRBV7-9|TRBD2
TGTGCCAGCAGCTTAGAAGGGTCTAGCGGGGTGCATGAGCAGTTCTTC
CASSLEGSSGVHEQFF
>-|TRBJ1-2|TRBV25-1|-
TGTGCCAGCCTAAGTTCAGGGGTTTGGAATGGCTACACCTTC
CASLSSGVWNGYTF
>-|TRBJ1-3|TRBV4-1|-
TGCGCCAGCAGCCAAGATATGGGTCAAGAGGCACGCTCTGGAAACACCATATATTTT
CASSQDMGQEARSGNTIYF
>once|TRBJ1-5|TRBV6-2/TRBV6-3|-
TGTGCCAGCAATTATTCCTCTCAGCCCCAGCATTTT
CASNYSSQPQHF
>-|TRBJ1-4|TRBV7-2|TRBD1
TGTGCCAGCAGCTTAGACGGGACAGCTAATGAAAAACTGTTTTTT
CASSLDGTANEKLFF
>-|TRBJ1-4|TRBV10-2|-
TGCGCCAGCAGTTCGGGGGAAAAACTGTTTTTT
CASSSGEKLFF
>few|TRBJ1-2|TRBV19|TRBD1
TGTGCCAGTAAAGCTGGTTGGGGACAGGGTACTAACTATGGCTACACCTTC
CASKAGWGQGTNYGYTF
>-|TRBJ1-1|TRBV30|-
TGTGCCTGGAGCCACTCCCCGAACACTGAAGCTTTCTTT
CAWSHSPNTEAFF
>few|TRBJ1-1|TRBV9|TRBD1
TGTGCCAGCAGCGTAGTAGGGACAGGGAACACTGAAGCTTTCTTT
CASSVVGTGNTEAFF
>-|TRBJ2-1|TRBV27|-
TGTGCCAGCACGCGGGACAGATACAATGAGCAGTTCTTC
CASTRDRYNEQFF
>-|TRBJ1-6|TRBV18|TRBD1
TGTGCCAGCTCAGTCGAAGGGGGCGGCTCACCCCTCCACTTT
CASSVEGGGSPLHF
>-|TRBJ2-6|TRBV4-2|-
TGTGCCAGCAGCCGAGGGAAGGACGGTTGGACCAACGTCCTGACTTTC
CASSRGKDGWTNVLTF
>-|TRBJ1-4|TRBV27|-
TGTGCCAGCACCCGTTTAGTTGCCGACGGTAGCAGTTCAACTAATGAAAAACTGTTTTTT
CASTRLVADGSSSTNEKLFF
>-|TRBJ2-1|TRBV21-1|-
TGTGCCAGCTCTGGGAGTGGGCTAGGAGGGTGTGAGCAGTTCTTC
CASSGSGLGGCEQFF
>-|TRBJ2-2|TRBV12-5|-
TGTGCTAGTGGCCCCCCAGGGGCCGGGGACACCGGGGAGCTGTTTTTT
CASGPPGAGDTGELFF
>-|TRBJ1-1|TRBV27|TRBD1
TGTGCCAGCAGTTCCCCGACAGGGCAAGAGGATTGGGACACTGAAGCTTTCTTT
CASSSPTGQEDWDTEAFF
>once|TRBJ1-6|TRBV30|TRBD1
TGTGCCTGTGGGACAGCCCAGGGTTCCTATAATTCACCCCTCCACTTT
CACGTAQGSYNSPLHF